This entry features one T cell receptor (beta chain) sequence. The antigen remains unidentified. The PCR had 60 Vbeta and 13 Jbeta primers. As processed by the authors: Some 11 million shared chains were among the about 80 million unique TCR beta chains that a later analysis counted. Libraries were prepared by immunoSEQ multiplex PCR; TCRdb keeps only in-frame clonotypes and omits some of them. V, J and clone size derive from that table, while D and trimming were established from the DNA sequence. The data show a few hundred thousand clones, with 70% to 90% seen just once and 2% to 2.5% held by the top ten. The record originates from a study of cytomegalovirus exposure and HLA in healthy donors. Whole-study results and caveats: Being productive about 87% or about 30% of the time was typical of most TCR beta V segments in an earlier analysis.

The receptor was isolated from a woman in her thirties or forties in good health and CMV-seropositive. Sequenced material: PBMCs.

The CDR3 nucleotides are TGTGCCAGCAGCCAAGATGCGGCTAGCGGGAGGGCCTTCTTTTTTAATACGCAGTATTTT. Translating it yields CASSQDAASGRAFFFNTQYF. The V gene is TRBV4-2, the J gene TRBJ2-3; TRBD2 agrees at 12 bases. CDR3 size: 20 residues. The germline CDR1 and CDR2 sequences are LGHNA and YNFKEQ. J lost 7 bases, V lost 0 bases, and 17 bases had no gene match.